This TCR beta chain emerged from a study of shared clonotypes between healthy human individuals. As regards this clone: The antigen is not known.

Terminally differentiated effector memory CD45RA+ cells were excluded by CCR7 positive selection of CD45RO-negative cells. Sequenced by immunoSEQ multiplex PCR; TCRdb stores in-frame clones only, minus some. The table records about 590,000 clones, around 95% of them present only once. Study-wide results and limits: Against clonotypes common to all four donors, non-shared ones had lower generation probabilities. When naive CD4 clonotypes were compared across a few donors, roughly 4.9% were shared.

Source material: naive CD8+ T cells sorted from blood. This receptor was obtained from a woman aged 25 to 45 in good health.

The CDR3 spells CASSAPRDTFHDEQYF. CDR3 DNA: TGTGCCAGCAGTGCTCCTCGGGACACGTTCCATGACGAGCAGTACTTC. This chain uses TRBV28 with TRBJ2-5; D is perhaps TRBD1 (6 bases). Near its end, the DNA agrees better with TRBJ2-7, so the J call may be wrong. Germline V gene data show CDR1 as MDHEN and CDR2 as SYDVKM. CDR3 size: 16 residues.